This T cell receptor (beta chain) came from a study of shared clonotypes between healthy human individuals. The length of the CDR3 is 15 residues. With 3 bases clipped from V and 1 base from J, the junction kept 5 bases outside the gene matches. CDR1 is LNHDA, CDR2 SQIVND, per germline (reference sequence). Naive CD8 isolation took CD45RO-negative cells positively selected for CCR7 and excluded terminally differentiated effector memory CD45RA+ cells. The assay was run at deep level. Splitting of each subset's genomic DNA was done evenly across several immunoSEQ plates. When replicate PCRs were run on sorted subsets, they used approximately 210 ng DNA, some 33,000 T cell genomes. The table came from immunoSEQ multiplex PCR; TCRdb's copy has only in-frame clones and leaves some out. The repertoire holds around 1.9 million clones, under 95% seen once, with 1.7% in the top ten. General study points: Naive subsets generally exceeded memory subsets in estimated richness.

As regards this clone: The antigen remains unidentified.

The J gene is TRBJ1-1, the V gene TRBV19, with 7 bases that match TRBD1. The sample was naive CD8+ T cells from PBMCs. The clonotype originates from a young man in good health. Some clones in this sample may be carry-over from other donors' samples. CDR3 in amino acids: CASSIEDRRNTEAFF. The CDR3 DNA reads as TGTGCCAGTAGTATTGAGGACAGGAGGAACACTGAAGCTTTCTTT.